This T cell receptor (beta chain) was sequenced in a study of blood T cell repertoires in COVID-19. Study information: Sites in the United States, Italy and Spain provided acute and convalescent COVID-19 samples. Sources were T cells, B-cell-depleted T cells, or PBMCs; the material itself was cDNA or gDNA.

Unmatched junction bases numbered 8, after V lost 5 bases and J lost 6 bases. CDR1 is MNHEY and CDR2 is SVGEGT in the germline V gene. CDR3 length equals 15 residues. Original handling: Quantification of nucleated cells was approximated via reference gene primer amplification. Clones were sequenced by immunoSEQ multiplex PCR, and TCRdb holds only the in-frame ones, with some missing. D and trimming were read from the DNA, whereas the V and J calls and clone size are those reported in that table. Of around 370,000 clones listed, 88% are singletons. The sample was peripheral blood. The rearrangement uses TRBV6-2 or TRBV6-3 and TRBJ1-5, with TRBD1 matching over 9 bases. This sequence was found in a woman aged 70-85 years with COVID-19, enrolled during active disease. CDR3 bases: TGTGCCAGCAGTGGACTAGGGACAGGGCCTCAGCCCCAGCATTTT. Amino acids: CASSGLGTGPQPQHF.